This T cell receptor beta chain was obtained from a study of T cells after posttransplantation cyclophosphamide. General study results and limits: After PTCy, TRB diversity resembled that of CNI/methotrexate controls. Later post-transplant blood repertoires were often dominated by donor CD8+ memory clones.

This clone was found many times. The antigen is not known. Sequencing was performed with immunoSEQ multiplex PCR; in TCRdb, only in-frame clones are kept and a portion is missing. The specimen has tens of thousands of clones, none found just once. There are 12 residues in the CDR3. Per the germline V gene, CDR1 is SEHNR and CDR2 is FQNEAQ (reference sequence). Trimming pared 4 bases from V and 6 bases from J, leaving 10 bases between. Source material: PBMCs. The rearrangement uses TRBV7-9 and TRBJ2-7; D uncertain. The clonotype originates from a woman in her sixties in good health, CMV-negative, and a related stem cell transplant donor. CDR3 residues: CASSSAPSEQYF. The CDR3 nucleotides are TGTGCCAGCAGCTCTGCGCCCTCCGAGCAGTACTTC.